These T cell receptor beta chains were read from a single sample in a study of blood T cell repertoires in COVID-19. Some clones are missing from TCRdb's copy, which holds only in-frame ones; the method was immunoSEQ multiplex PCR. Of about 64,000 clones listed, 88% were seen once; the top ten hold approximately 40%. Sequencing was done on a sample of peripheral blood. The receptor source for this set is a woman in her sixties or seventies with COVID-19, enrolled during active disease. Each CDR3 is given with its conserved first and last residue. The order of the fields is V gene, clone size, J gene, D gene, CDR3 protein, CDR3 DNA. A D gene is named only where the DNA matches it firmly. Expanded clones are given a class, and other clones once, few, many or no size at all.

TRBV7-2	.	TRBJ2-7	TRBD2	CASSSSGRDYEQYF	TGTGCCAGCAGCTCCAGCGGGAGGGACTACGAGCAGTACTTC
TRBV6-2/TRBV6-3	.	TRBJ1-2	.	CASSYSTGIGYTF	TGTGCCAGCAGTTACTCGACGGGGATTGGCTACACCTTC
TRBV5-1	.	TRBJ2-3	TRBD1	CASSLATGEADTQYF	TGCGCCAGCAGCCTAGCGACAGGGGAAGCAGATACGCAGTATTTT
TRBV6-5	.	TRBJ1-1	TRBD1	CASSLKTGMTEAFF	TGTGCCAGCAGTTTAAAGACAGGGATGACTGAAGCTTTCTTT
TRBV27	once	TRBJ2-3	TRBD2	CASSFGLAGAITDTQYF	TGTGCCAGCAGTTTTGGACTAGCGGGAGCGATCACAGATACGCAGTATTTT
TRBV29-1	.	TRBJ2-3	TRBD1	CSVADRGASMGTDTQYF	TGCAGCGTTGCGGACAGGGGTGCTAGCATGGGCACAGATACGCAGTATTTT
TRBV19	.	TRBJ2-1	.	CASSMRGPEGGQFF	TGTGCCAGTAGTATGCGGGGCCCGGAGGGCGGGCAGTTCTTC
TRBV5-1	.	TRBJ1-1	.	CASSLALQGLNTEAFF	TGCGCCAGCAGCCTGGCCCTACAGGGATTAAACACTGAAGCTTTCTTT
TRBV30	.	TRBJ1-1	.	CAWSVGGDEAFF	TGTGCCTGGAGTGTTGGCGGAGATGAAGCTTTCTTT
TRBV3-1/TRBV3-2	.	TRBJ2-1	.	CASSQAQYNEQFF	TGTGCCAGCAGCCAAGCACAGTACAATGAGCAGTTCTTC
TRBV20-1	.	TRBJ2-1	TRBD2	CSASIPRGAYNEQFF	TGCAGTGCTAGTATACCCCGGGGGGCCTACAATGAGCAGTTCTTC
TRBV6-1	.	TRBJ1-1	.	CASSEVSGFGMAFF	TGTGCCAGCAGTGAAGTCAGTGGGTTCGGGATGGCTTTCTTT
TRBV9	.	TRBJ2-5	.	CASSVAGQGGAETQYF	TGTGCCAGCAGCGTAGCTGGACAGGGAGGGGCAGAGACCCAGTACTTC
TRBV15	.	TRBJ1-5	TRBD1	CATSRDHRGGQPQHF	TGTGCCACCAGCAGAGATCACAGGGGTGGTCAGCCCCAGCATTTT
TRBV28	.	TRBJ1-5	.	CASGRPGSPDQPQHF	TGTGCCAGCGGACGGCCCGGGAGCCCCGATCAGCCCCAGCATTTT
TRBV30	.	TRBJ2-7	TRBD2	CAWSSSGAYEQYF	TGTGCCTGGAGCTCTAGCGGGGCGTACGAGCAGTACTTC
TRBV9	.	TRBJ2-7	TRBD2	CASSVDSSGLAETYEQYF	TGTGCCAGCAGCGTAGACAGCTCCGGGCTAGCGGAGACCTACGAGCAGTACTTC
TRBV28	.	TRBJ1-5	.	CASSLLRGSVNQPQHF	TGTGCCAGCAGTTTACTAAGGGGATCGGTCAATCAGCCCCAGCATTTT
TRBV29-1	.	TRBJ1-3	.	CSVGQDSGNTIYF	TGCAGCGTTGGTCAGGACTCTGGAAACACCATATATTTT
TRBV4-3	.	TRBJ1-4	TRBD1	CASSQDYSTGQEKLFF	TGCGCCAGCAGCCAAGATTACTCGACAGGGCAAGAAAAACTGTTTTTT
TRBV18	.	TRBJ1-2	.	CASSPGEADGYTF	TGTGCCAGCTCACCGGGGGAGGCGGACGGCTACACCTTC
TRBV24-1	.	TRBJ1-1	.	CATSDLPENTEAFF	TGTGCCACCAGTGATCTCCCAGAGAACACTGAAGCTTTCTTT
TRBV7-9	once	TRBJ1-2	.	CASSSPLQGHNYGYTF	TGTGCCAGCAGCTCCCCCCTTCAGGGCCATAACTATGGCTACACCTTC
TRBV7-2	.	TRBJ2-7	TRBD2	CASSLWAGTSSYEQYF	TGTGCCAGCAGCTTATGGGCCGGGACTAGCTCCTACGAGCAGTACTTC
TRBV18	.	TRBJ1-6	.	CASSRGTIDSPLHF	TGTGCCAGCTCACGCGGGACCATCGATTCACCCCTCCACTTT
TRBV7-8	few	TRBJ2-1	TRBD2	CASSPGAGDVYNEQFF	TGTGCCAGCTCCCCCGGGGCGGGGGACGTCTACAATGAGCAGTTCTTC
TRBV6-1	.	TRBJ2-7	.	CASSEASTGLYEQYF	TGTGCCAGCAGTGAAGCTTCGACAGGCCTCTACGAGCAGTACTTC
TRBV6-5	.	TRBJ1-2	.	CASRAAGRMAGGYTF	TGTGCCAGCAGGGCGGCGGGACGCATGGCGGGTGGCTACACCTTC
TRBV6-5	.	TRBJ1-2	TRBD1	CASRSTGGSGYTF	TGTGCCAGCAGGTCCACAGGGGGCTCTGGCTACACCTTC
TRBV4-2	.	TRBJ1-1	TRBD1	CASSRQGDTEAFF	TGTGCCAGCAGCCGGCAGGGGGACACTGAAGCTTTCTTT
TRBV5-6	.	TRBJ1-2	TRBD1	CASSLERGQGPYGYTF	TGTGCCAGCAGCTTGGAAAGGGGACAGGGGCCCTATGGCTACACCTTC